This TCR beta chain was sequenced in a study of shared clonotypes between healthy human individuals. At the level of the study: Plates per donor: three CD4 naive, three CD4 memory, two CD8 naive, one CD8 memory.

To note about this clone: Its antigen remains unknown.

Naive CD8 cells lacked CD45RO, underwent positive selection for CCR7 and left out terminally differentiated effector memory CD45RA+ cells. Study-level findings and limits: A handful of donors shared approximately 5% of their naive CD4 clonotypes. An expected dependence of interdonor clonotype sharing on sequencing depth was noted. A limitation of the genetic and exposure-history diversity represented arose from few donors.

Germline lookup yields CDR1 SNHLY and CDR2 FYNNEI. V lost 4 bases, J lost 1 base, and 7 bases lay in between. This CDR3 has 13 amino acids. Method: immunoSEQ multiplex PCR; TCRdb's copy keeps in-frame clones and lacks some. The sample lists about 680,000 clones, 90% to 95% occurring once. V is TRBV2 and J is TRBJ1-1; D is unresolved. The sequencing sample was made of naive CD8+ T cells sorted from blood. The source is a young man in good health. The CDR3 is CASSVYRNTEAFF. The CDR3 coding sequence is TGTGCCAGCAGTGTATACAGGAACACTGAAGCTTTCTTT.